This T cell receptor (beta chain) was sequenced for a study of blood T cell repertoires in COVID-19. Study-level background: Specimens from acute and convalescent COVID-19 originated in the United States, Italy and Spain.

Cohort allocation depended upon clinical history that participants reported. CDR1 SEHNR and CDR2 FQNEAQ come from the germline V gene (reference sequence). J gave up 1 base and V 5 bases, and 7 bases lay outside the gene matches. The CDR3 loop spans 15 amino acids. Repertoires were generated with immunoSEQ multiplex PCR, while TCRdb's copy carries only in-frame clones and drops some. This repertoire shows some 190,000 clones, roughly 80% found once; its top ten account for under 15%. Sequencing was performed on PBMCs or T cells enriched from blood (not recorded which). The chain employs TRBV7-9 and TRBJ2-7, with TRBD1 identical over 8 bases. This sequence was found in a man in his fifties or sixties who had been exposed to COVID-19. CDR3 loop: CASSRGQGNSYEQYF. CDR3 in DNA: TGTGCCAGCAGCCGAGGACAGGGTAATTCCTACGAGCAGTACTTC.